This passage covers 13 T cell receptor beta chains from one sample sequenced in a study of early T cells in non-severe SARS-CoV-2 infection. In TCRdb, the 5' RACE reads were re-called with MiXCR into one record per CDR3 protein. The table includes around 80,000 distinct CDR3 sequences, around 9.3% detected once. The input for sequencing was whole blood, taken at baseline. The source of these receptors is an adult who was a healthcare worker with PCR-confirmed SARS-CoV-2 infection or an uninfected control (not recorded which).

V usage is TRBV20-1 and J usage is TRBJ2-7; D remains unclear. Germline lookup yields CDR1 DFQATT and CDR2 SNEGSKA (reference sequence). Trimming stripped 3 bases from V and 3 bases from J, with 15 bases between. This CDR3 is built from 14 residues. The CDR3 coding sequence is TGCAGTGCTAGTCTGACCGGGCTATTCTACGAGCAGTACTTC. It translates to CSASLTGLFYEQYF.

This clonotype was seen ten or more times. The chain couples TRBV6-5 to TRBJ2-1, with TRBD2 identical over 9 bases. The V and J ends lost 6 bases and 5 bases, in that order; junction bases with no gene match: 11. Germline V CDR1 and CDR2: MNHEY, SVGAGI. This CDR3 has 16 residues. The CDR3 loop reads CASRDGPGLAHNEQFF. CDR3 bases: TGTGCCAGCAGGGATGGTCCGGGACTAGCACACAATGAGCAGTTCTTC.

The chain employs TRBV10-2 and TRBJ1-2, with 10 bases matching TRBD1. Germline V lookup: CDR1 WSHSY, CDR2 SAAADI. V trimming: 0 bases; J trimming: 3 bases; junction bases outside the gene matches: 4. This CDR3 contains 16 residues. The chain's CDR3 is CASSESGTGDDYGYTF. The CDR3, as DNA: TGCGCCAGCAGTGAGTCGGGGACAGGGGATGACTATGGCTACACCTTC.

The V call is TRBV7-9, the J call TRBJ1-3; a weak D match, TRBD1 (6 bases). The CDR3 has 17 residues. V was cut by 5 bases and J by 4 bases, with 21 bases left in between. CDR1 is SEHNR, CDR2 FQNEAQ, per germline (reference sequence). The CDR3 bases are TGTGCCAGCAGCCATCCCCTTCAAACAGGGTCGGGAAACACCATATATTTT. This gives the protein CASSHPLQTGSGNTIYF.

This clonotype showed up just a few times. The rearrangement uses TRBV18 and TRBJ2-2; D remains unclear. Germline V gives CDR1 KGHSH, CDR2 LQKENI. The ends were cut back, 2 bases at V and 1 base at J, with 11 bases in the middle. CDR3 length: 16 amino acids. CDR3 sequence: CASSPYSTLNTGELFF. The CDR3 bases are TGTGCCAGCTCACCATATTCCACCTTGAACACCGGGGAGCTGTTTTTT.

This chain links TRBV12-3 or TRBV12-4 with TRBJ1-1; TRBD1 aligns across 7 bases. The CDR3 contains 15 residues. The V and J ends lost 5 bases and 0 bases, in that order; junction bases with no gene match: 6. The CDR3 region is CASSGSTGLNTEAFF. The CDR3, as DNA: TGTGCCAGCAGTGGGTCGACAGGGTTGAACACTGAAGCTTTCTTT.

V and J are TRBV5-6 and TRBJ1-2; perhaps TRBD1 as D (6 bases). Germline V gives CDR1 SGHDT, CDR2 YYEEEE. V gave up 4 bases and J gave up 4 bases, with 14 bases separating them. This CDR3 comprises 14 residues. The DNA for the CDR3 is TGTGCCAGCAGCCGGGACAAGGGAAGCTATGGCTACACCTTC. Protein product: CASSRDKGSYGYTF.

In this sample, this clonotype turned up a few times. The chain is built from TRBV12-3 or TRBV12-4 and TRBJ2-7; TRBD2 aligns across 7 bases. The CDR3 is 15 residues long. J lost 1 base, V lost 3 bases, and 6 bases had no gene match. The CDR3 sequence: CASSLGLAASYEQYF. DNA for the CDR3: TGTGCCAGCAGTTTGGGGCTAGCGGCATCCTACGAGCAGTACTTC.

This clonotype was found a few times. V gene TRBV5-1 combines with J gene TRBJ2-3, with D perhaps given as TRBD1 or TRBD2 (6 bases each). V gave up 6 bases and J gave up 4 bases, with 12 bases separating them. The CDR3 spans 13 residues. Germline loops: CDR1 SGHRS, CDR2 YFSETQ. The CDR3 DNA is TGCGCCAGCACAAGAGGGGGGTCAGATACGCAGTATTTT. Protein product: CASTRGGSDTQYF.

The chain employs TRBV7-6 and TRBJ2-3; D possibly corresponds to TRBD2 (5 bases). From germline, CDR1 is SGHVS and CDR2 FNYEAQ. V dropped 5 bases and J dropped 1 base, with 16 bases sitting between them. CDR3 length: 16 residues. The chain's CDR3 is CASSPIGRHRTDTQYF. CDR3 bases: TGTGCCAGCAGCCCAATAGGGAGACACCGCACAGATACGCAGTATTTT.

This clonotype occurred many times. This CDR3 is CASSQDKGQPLREQYF. DNA of the CDR3: TGCGCCAGCAGCCAAGACAAGGGACAGCCTCTCCGCGAGCAGTACTTC. The rearrangement uses TRBV4-1 and TRBJ2-7, with 7 nucleotides matching TRBD1. Germline trimming cut 0 bases from V and 6 bases from J; bases unmatched to any gene: 11. CDR1 is MGHRA and CDR2 is YSYEKL in the germline V gene. The CDR3 is 16 amino acids.

This clonotype has a count of ten or more. J is TRBJ1-5 and V is TRBV27, with D unclear. The V gene's germline CDR1 is MNHEY and CDR2 SMNVEV (reference sequence). V dropped 2 bases and J dropped 7 bases, with 6 bases sitting between them. The CDR3 covers 12 residues. The CDR3 spells CASSLMGQPQHF. CDR3 DNA sequence: TGTGCCAGCAGTTTAATGGGACAGCCCCAGCATTTT.

This clonotype was observed a few times. This chain connects TRBV19 to TRBJ2-1, with D unclear. The CDR3 is 14 amino acids. Trimming stripped 6 bases from V and 9 bases from J, with 18 bases between. Looked up from germline, CDR1 is LNHDA and CDR2 is SQIVND (reference sequence). Written as DNA, the CDR3 is TGTGCCAGTAGCCCCCTCAGAATTGGCCGTGAGCAGTTCTTC. Amino acids: CASSPLRIGREQFF.